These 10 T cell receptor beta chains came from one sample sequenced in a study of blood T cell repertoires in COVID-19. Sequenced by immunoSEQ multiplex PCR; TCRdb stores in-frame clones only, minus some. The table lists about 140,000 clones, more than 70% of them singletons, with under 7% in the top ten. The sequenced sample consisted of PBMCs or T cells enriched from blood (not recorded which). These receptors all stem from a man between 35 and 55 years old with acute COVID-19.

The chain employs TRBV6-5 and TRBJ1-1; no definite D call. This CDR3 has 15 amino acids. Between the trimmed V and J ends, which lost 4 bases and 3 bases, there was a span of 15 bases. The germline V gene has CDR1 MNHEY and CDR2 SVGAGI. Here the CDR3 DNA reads TGTGCCAGCAGTTCACCGAGCGGCGCGGACACTGAAGCTTTCTTT. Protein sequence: CASSSPSGADTEAFF.

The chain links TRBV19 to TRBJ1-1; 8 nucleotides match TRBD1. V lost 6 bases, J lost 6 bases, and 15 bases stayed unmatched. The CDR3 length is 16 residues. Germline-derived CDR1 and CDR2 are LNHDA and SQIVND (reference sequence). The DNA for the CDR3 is TGTGCCAGTAGGGACGGACAGGGTTGGAGGCGTCCTGAAGCTTTCTTT. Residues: CASRDGQGWRRPEAFF.

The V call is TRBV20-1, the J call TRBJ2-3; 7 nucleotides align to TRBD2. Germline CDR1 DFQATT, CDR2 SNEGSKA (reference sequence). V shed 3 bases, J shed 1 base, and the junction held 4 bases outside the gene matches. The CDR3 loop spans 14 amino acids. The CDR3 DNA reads TGCAGTGCTAGTTCGGCGGGAGGCACAGATACGCAGTATTTT. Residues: CSASSAGGTDTQYF.

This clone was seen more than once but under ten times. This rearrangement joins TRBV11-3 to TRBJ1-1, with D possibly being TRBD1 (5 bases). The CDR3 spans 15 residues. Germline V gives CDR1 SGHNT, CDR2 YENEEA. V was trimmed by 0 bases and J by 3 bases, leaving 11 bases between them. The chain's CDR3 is CASSLDGGLDTEAFF. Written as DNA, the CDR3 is TGTGCCAGCAGCTTAGACGGGGGTTTGGACACTGAAGCTTTCTTT.

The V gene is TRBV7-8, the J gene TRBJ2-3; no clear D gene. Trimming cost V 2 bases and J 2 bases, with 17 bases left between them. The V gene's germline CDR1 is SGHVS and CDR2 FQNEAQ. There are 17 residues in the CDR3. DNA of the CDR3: TGTGCCAGCAGCTTACTTGGCAGACAAGCCCTCACAGATACGCAGTATTTT. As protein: CASSLLGRQALTDTQYF.

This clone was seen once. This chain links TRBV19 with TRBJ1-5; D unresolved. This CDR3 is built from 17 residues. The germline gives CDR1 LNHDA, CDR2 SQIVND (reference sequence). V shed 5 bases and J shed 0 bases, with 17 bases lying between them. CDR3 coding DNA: TGTGCCAGTAGTGCCCCTCGGGGTGTATATAGCAATCAGCCCCAGCATTTT. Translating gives CASSAPRGVYSNQPQHF. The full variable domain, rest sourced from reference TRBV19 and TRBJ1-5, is DGGITQSPKYLFRKEGQNVTLSCEQNLNHDAMYWYRQDPGQGLRLIYYSQIVNDFQKGDIAEGYSVSREKKESFPLTVTSAQKNPTAFYLCASSAPRGVYSNQPQHFGDGTRLSIL.

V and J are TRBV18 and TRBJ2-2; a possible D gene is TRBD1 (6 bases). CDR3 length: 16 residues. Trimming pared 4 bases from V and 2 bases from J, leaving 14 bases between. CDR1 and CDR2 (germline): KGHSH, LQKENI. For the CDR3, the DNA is TGTGCCAGCTCACTTTCCCCGGGACAAAACACCGGGGAGCTGTTTTTT. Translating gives CASSLSPGQNTGELFF. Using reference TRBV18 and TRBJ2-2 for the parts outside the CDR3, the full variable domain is NAGVMQNPRHLVRRRGQEARLRCSPMKGHSHVYWYRQLPEEGLKFMVYLQKENIIDESGMPKERFSAEFPKEGPSILRIQQVVRGDSAAYFCASSLSPGQNTGELFFGEGSRLTVL.

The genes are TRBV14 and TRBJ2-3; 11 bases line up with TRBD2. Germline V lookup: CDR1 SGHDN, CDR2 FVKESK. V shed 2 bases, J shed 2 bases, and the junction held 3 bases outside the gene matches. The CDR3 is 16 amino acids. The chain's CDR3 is CASSQLLAGVTDTQYF. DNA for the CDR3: TGTGCCAGCAGCCAATTACTAGCGGGAGTCACAGATACGCAGTATTTT. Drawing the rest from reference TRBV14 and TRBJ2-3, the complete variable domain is EAGVTQFPSHSVIEKGQTVTLRCDPISGHDNLYWYRRVMGKEIKFLLHFVKESKQDESGMPNNRFLAERTGGTYSTLKVQPAELEDSGVYFCASSQLLAGVTDTQYFGPGTRLTVL.

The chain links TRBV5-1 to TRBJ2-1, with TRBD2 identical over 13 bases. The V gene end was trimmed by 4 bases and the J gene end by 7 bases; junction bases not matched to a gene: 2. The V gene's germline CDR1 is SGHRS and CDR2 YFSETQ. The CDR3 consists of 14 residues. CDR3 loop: CASSTSGRGNEQFF. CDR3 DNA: TGCGCCAGCAGCACTAGCGGGAGGGGAAATGAGCAGTTCTTC.

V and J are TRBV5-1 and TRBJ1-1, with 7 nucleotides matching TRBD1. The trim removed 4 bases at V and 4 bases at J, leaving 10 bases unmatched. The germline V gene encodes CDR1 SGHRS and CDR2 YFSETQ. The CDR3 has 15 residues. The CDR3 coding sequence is TGCGCCAGCAGCACGGACAGGACCAGGGTCACTGAAGCTTTCTTT. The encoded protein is CASSTDRTRVTEAFF.